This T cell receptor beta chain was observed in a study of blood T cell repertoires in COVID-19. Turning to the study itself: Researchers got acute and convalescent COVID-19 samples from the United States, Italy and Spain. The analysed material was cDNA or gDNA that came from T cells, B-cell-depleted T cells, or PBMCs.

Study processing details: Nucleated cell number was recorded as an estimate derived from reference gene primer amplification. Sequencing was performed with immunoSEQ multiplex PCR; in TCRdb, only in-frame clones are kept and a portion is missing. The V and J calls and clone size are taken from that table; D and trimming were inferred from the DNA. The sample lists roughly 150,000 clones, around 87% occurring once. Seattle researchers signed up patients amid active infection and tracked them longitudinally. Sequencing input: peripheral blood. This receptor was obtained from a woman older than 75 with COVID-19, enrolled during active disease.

The CDR3 loop reads CASSLMTSGSATAQYF. The CDR3 DNA follows: TGTGCCAGCAGCCTGATGACTAGCGGGAGTGCTACTGCCCAGTACTTC. The chain is built from TRBV5-5 and TRBJ2-5, with 12 positions matching TRBD2. Germline CDR1 and CDR2: SGHKS and YYEKEE (reference sequence). With 4 bases clipped from V and 9 bases from J, the junction kept 13 bases outside the gene matches. This CDR3 contains 16 residues.